Sequencing of this T cell receptor (beta chain) was carried out in a study of radiotherapy plus CTLA-4 blockade in lung cancer. As for the study in general: Objective response was observed in roughly a sixth of patients, and disease control in roughly 30%.

CDR3 length equals 15 residues. Losses at the gene ends were 8 bases for V and 4 bases for J; bases not matched to a gene: 7. In germline, CDR1 is LGHNA, CDR2 YNFKEQ. Enrolled patients, whose metastatic non-small-cell lung cancer was chemo-refractory, received focal radiation plus CTLA-4 blockade with ipilimumab. Repertoires were generated with immunoSEQ multiplex PCR, while TCRdb's copy carries only in-frame clones and drops some. The repertoire holds about 83,000 clones, around 76% seen once, with 3.5% to 4.5% in the top ten. The study, taken as a whole, reports: Increased serum interferon-beta after radiation also reportedly predicted response strongly.

Turning to this clone: As yet, its antigen is unknown.

The chain couples TRBV4-2 to TRBJ2-1, with 11 bases that match TRBD2. Sequences were derived from peripheral blood, sampled from a patient treated with radiotherapy plus ipilimumab. This clonotype was sampled from a human donor with non-small cell lung cancer who had a partial response to radiotherapy plus ipilimumab. Some clones in this sample may be carry-over from other donors' samples. CDR3 amino acids: CASVGTSGPYNEQFF. The CDR3 region has the DNA TGTGCCAGCGTAGGGACTAGCGGACCTTACAATGAGCAGTTCTTC.